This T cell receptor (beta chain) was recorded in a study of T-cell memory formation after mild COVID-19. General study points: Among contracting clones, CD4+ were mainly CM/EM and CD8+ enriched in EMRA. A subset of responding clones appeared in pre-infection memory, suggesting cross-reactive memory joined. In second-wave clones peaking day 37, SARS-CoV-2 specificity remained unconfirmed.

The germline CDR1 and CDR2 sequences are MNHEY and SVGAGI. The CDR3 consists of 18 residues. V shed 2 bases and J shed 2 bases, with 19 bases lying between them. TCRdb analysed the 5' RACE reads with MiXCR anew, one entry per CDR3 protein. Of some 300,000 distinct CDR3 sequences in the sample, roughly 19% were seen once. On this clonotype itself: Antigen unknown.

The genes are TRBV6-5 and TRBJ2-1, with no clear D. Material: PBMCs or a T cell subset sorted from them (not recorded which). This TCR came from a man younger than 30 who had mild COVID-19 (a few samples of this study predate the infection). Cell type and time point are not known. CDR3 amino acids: CASSYGSVPKRPYNEQFF. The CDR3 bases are TGTGCCAGCAGTTACGGAAGCGTCCCTAAAAGGCCCTACAATGAGCAGTTCTTC.